This T cell receptor (beta chain) was sequenced in a study of T cells in Graves' hyperthyroidism and ophthalmopathy. Overall study results and limits: Most expanded thyroid clonotypes above 0.001 also appeared in blood. The model identified upcoming ophthalmopathy a median around 7.1 months ahead of onset.

The CDR3 extends over 14 amino acids. With 2 bases removed from V and 2 bases from J, the gap between germline ends came to 10 bases. The germline V gene has CDR1 SGHKS and CDR2 YYEKEE (reference sequence). About this clonotype: Its cognate antigen is unknown.

Amplification targeted TCR beta CDR3 regions from RNA transcripts. When the TCR CDR3 underwent first-round RT-PCR, the HTBI primer set was used. TCRdb reanalysed the multiplex PCR reads using MiXCR and keeps one entry per CDR3 protein. The profile shows about 480,000 distinct CDR3 sequences, roughly 25% of them singletons. On the basis of clinical symptoms, serum thyroxine and TRAb, thyroid ultrasound and orbital computed tomography, diagnoses were made. The chain links TRBV5-5 to TRBJ1-2; D is unclear. The origin of this receptor is a woman under 40 with Graves' ophthalmopathy. The sample comprised blood. CDR3 DNA: TGTGCCAGCAGCTTCGCGGGCAGCAACTATGGCTACACCTTC. The encoded protein is CASSFAGSNYGYTF.